A selection of T cell receptor beta chains follows, all from one sample in a study of beta chain features in type 1 diabetes. Clones were read by immunoSEQ multiplex PCR, and TCRdb kept only the in-frame ones, dropping some. The table lists about 740,000 clones, about an eighth of them singletons. The material sequenced was naive CD4+ T cells from blood. Source of these receptors: a man aged 18 to 29 with type 1 diabetes. Both conserved end residues are trimmed from each CDR3. Clone sizes are given selectively: once, few, many, or a class where the clone is expanded.

V,size,J,length,CDR3
TRBV30,.,TRBJ2-2,15,AWSVDRSLGFTGELF
TRBV6-5,few,TRBJ2-7,12,ASSYSVYSYEQY
TRBV5-4,.,TRBJ1-4,14,ASSPEAAATNEKLF
TRBV5-6,few,TRBJ1-1,13,ASSLGVNLNTEAF
TRBV6-5,.,TRBJ2-7,11,ASSSGQVYEQY
TRBV7-9,.,TRBJ2-5,12,ASSSAGFQETQY
TRBV2,few,TRBJ2-5,14,ASSGPLPGLAETQY
TRBV7-2,.,TRBJ1-1,9,ASTRQREAF
TRBV29-1,few,TRBJ1-1,10,SVRGAAGEAF
TRBV5-6,.,TRBJ1-4,13,ASSLAPGVNEKLF
TRBV5-1,.,TRBJ2-2,13,ASSLTVPGTGELF
TRBV7-9,few,TRBJ2-5,13,ASSLGQGDRETQY
TRBV2,.,TRBJ1-5,10,ASKDGNQPQH
TRBV5-1,few,TRBJ2-1,13,ASSTRASSYNEQF
TRBV6-6,few,TRBJ2-1,12,ATSGQSLYNEQF
TRBV19,.,TRBJ2-3,13,ASRGGPVSTDTQY
TRBV7-9,.,TRBJ2-1,12,ASSPQGSYNEQF
TRBV29-1,few,TRBJ2-7,10,SVETGTYEQY
TRBV9,.,TRBJ2-1,15,ASSANPSPGAYNEQF
TRBV9,.,TRBJ1-1,13,ASSVGTGTNTEAF
TRBV11-2,.,TRBJ2-2,14,ASSLDWAANTGELF
TRBV20-1,.,TRBJ1-4,9,SAPDGEKLF
TRBV30,.,TRBJ1-6,12,AWAGNSYNSPLH
TRBV13,few,TRBJ2-7,16,ASSLEDRVNSSSYEQY
TRBV30,few,TRBJ1-2,10,AWSVGGGGYT
TRBV6-5,few,TRBJ2-5,12,ASSGRQGVETQY
TRBV15,.,TRBJ2-1,13,ATSRDGSSVDEQF
TRBV4-1,few,TRBJ2-2,15,ASSQDSIGMNTGELF
TRBV7-9,.,TRBJ2-7,12,ASSLMAGVHEQY
TRBV10-2,.,TRBJ1-1,10,ASSEKSGEAF
TRBV7-2,.,TRBJ2-1,15,ASSSRPGKGTNNEQF
TRBV25-1,few,TRBJ2-5,12,ASSEDRYQETQY
TRBV7-9,few,TRBJ1-2,10,ASNSRPYGYT
TRBV7-6,few,TRBJ2-5,14,ASSSLAGAGQETQY
TRBV7-2,.,TRBJ1-5,12,ASSFVNSNQPQH
TRBV7-3,.,TRBJ1-5,11,ASSPGSNQPQH
TRBV6-6,few,TRBJ1-2,12,ASSLDRLNYGYT
TRBV30,few,TRBJ1-4,13,AWSTPTGANEKLF
TRBV25-1,.,TRBJ2-7,13,ASSVQVGQSYEQY
TRBV30,.,TRBJ2-7,17,AWSVGYFLGGEGVYEQY
TRBV5-1,.,TRBJ1-4,11,ASSSQAGEKLF
TRBV19,few,TRBJ2-2,10,ASSGATGELF
TRBV11-3,.,TRBJ2-5,8,ASAGETQY
TRBV7-9,.,TRBJ1-1,15,ASSERQNLNMNTEAF
TRBV5-1,few,TRBJ1-6,12,ASSLEGFNSPLH
TRBV11-2,few,TRBJ2-7,12,ASTRDRAMDEQY
TRBV7-3,.,TRBJ1-5,16,ASSPPGWTTISNQPQH
TRBV2,few,TRBJ2-2,13,ASSSGTGNPGELF
TRBV18,.,TRBJ2-7,12,ASSGQGNSVEQY
TRBV9,.,TRBJ1-1,12,ASSVGGDNTEAF
TRBV19,few,TRBJ1-5,12,ASTDGQHDQPQH
TRBV7-2,.,TRBJ2-7,14,ASSLDGGGTAYEQY